A single sample gave rise to the 8 T cell receptor beta chains below, sequenced in a study of molecular identifiers for immune sequencing clone quantification. A single record per CDR3 protein comes from TCRdb applying MiXCR to the PCR reads. The sample has around 100,000 distinct CDR3 sequences, under 40% seen once. Sequencing was performed on naive CD8+ T cells from blood, with Jurkat cell RNA spiked in. Sample subset: FACS-sorted CD8+CD4-CCR7+CD45RA+ naive T cells. Source of these receptors: a human donor in good health. Some libraries in this study had Jurkat cell RNA spiked in.

A note on this clonotype: This likely comes from a read error, as the CDR3 has no conserved phenylalanine or tryptophan at its end. The J gene is TRBJ2-3, the V gene TRBV28, with unresolved D. The CDR3 spans 14 residues. CDR1 and CDR2 from the germline V gene are MDHEN and SYDVKM. Trimming took 5 bases from V and 2 from J, leaving 11 bases between them. DNA for the CDR3: TGTGCCAGCAGTAGGACGAGTCTCACAGATACGCAGTATCTT. Protein: CASSRTSLTDTQYL.

The rearrangement joins TRBV20-1 to TRBJ2-3, with D perhaps TRBD2 (6 bases). Germline CDR1 is DFQATT and CDR2 is SNEGSKA (reference sequence). Trimming removed 6 bases from V and 5 bases from J, with 18 bases in between. The CDR3 sequence is 14 residues long. The CDR3 region is CSARTMGRIDTQYF. The CDR3 DNA sequence: TGCAGTGCGAGGACTATGGGGCGTATAGATACGCAGTATTTT.

The chain joins TRBV7-9 to TRBJ1-4; D is ambiguous. V was pared by 5 bases and J by 5 bases, with 15 bases between. Looked up from germline, CDR1 is SEHNR and CDR2 is FQNEAQ (reference sequence). This CDR3 contains 15 residues. CDR3 bases: TGTGCCAGCAGCCCTCGGATAGCGATCAATGAAAAACTGTTTTTT. This encodes CASSPRIAINEKLFF.

The table lists this clonotype with a few counts. The CDR3 loop is CATSLGADTQYF. In DNA, the CDR3 is TGTGCCACTTCGCTCGGGGCAGATACGCAGTATTTT. This rearrangement joins TRBV19 to TRBJ2-3, with a possible D match to TRBD2 (5 bases). This CDR3 region has 12 residues. The germline V and J ends were trimmed by 10 bases and 4 bases, with 12 bases remaining between them. Germline assignment: CDR1 LNHDA and CDR2 SQIVND (reference sequence).

The rearrangement uses TRBV7-9 and TRBJ1-4, with D tentatively TRBD2 (5 bases). The J call may be in error: the DNA end matches TRBJ2-3 better. The CDR3 consists of 16 residues. Germline V lookup: CDR1 SEHNR, CDR2 FQNEAQ (reference sequence). CDR3 bases: TGTGCCAGCAGCTTATCAGGAGCGGTCGTGCACGAAAAACAGTATTTT. Its protein product is CASSLSGAVVHEKQYF.

This chain links TRBV6-6 with TRBJ2-3, with 14 bases that match TRBD2. The CDR3 extends over 19 amino acids. CDR1 is MNHNY, CDR2 SVGAGI, per germline (reference sequence). The ends lost 0 bases at V and 1 base at J; junction bases unmatched: 6. CDR3 region: CASSYSRLAGGPGTDTQYF. CDR3 coding DNA: TGTGCCAGCAGTTACTCTAGACTAGCGGGAGGGCCGGGCACAGATACGCAGTATTTT.

The chain combines TRBV7-9 with TRBJ2-1, with D unresolved. Germline V gene sequence: CDR1 SEHNR, CDR2 FQNEAQ (reference sequence). Trimming pared 5 bases from V and 4 bases from J, leaving 21 bases between. This CDR3 comprises 17 residues. CDR3 region: CASSHSGSGPRYNEQFF. CDR3 bases: TGTGCCAGCAGCCACTCGGGTTCTGGCCCTCGATACAATGAGCAGTTCTTC.

This sequence joins TRBV5-6 and TRBJ2-6; TRBD1 aligns across 9 bases. Losses at the gene ends were 6 bases for V and 0 bases for J; bases not matched to a gene: 7. The CDR3 sequence is 17 residues long. The V gene's germline CDR1 is SGHDT and CDR2 YYEEEE. In DNA, the CDR3 is TGTGCCAGCACCCCCGGGACAGGGATCTCTGGGGCCAACGTCCTGACTTTC. Translated: CASTPGTGISGANVLTF. The variable domain in full, completed from reference TRBV5-6 and TRBJ2-6, reads DAGVTQSPTHLIKTRGQQVTLRCSPKSGHDTVSWYQQALGQGPQFIFQYYEEEERQRGNFPDRFSGHQFPNYSSELNVNALLLGDSALYLCASTPGTGISGANVLTFGAGSRLTVL.